This T cell receptor (beta chain) was found in a study of T cell repertoires in cytomegalovirus infection. Study context: In public TCR beta signatures, there were indications of both CMV infection and matching HLA type.

This clonotype was counted ten times or more. MiXCR, run by TCRdb on the reads, gives a single entry per CDR3 protein. The data hold roughly 310,000 distinct CDR3 sequences, with about 17% observed a single time. Germline loops: CDR1 MDHEN, CDR2 SYDVKM. This CDR3 region has 14 residues. With 6 bases removed from V and 0 bases from J, the gap between germline ends came to 8 bases. The sequence derives from a human donor in good health (CMV status not recorded). Some clones in this sample may be carry-over from other donors' samples. The sample comprised PBMCs. The chain links TRBV28 to TRBJ1-4; no clear D gene. CDR3: CASRAPTTNEKLFF. In DNA form, the CDR3 reads TGTGCCAGCAGGGCCCCGACAACTAATGAAAAACTGTTTTTT.